This T cell receptor (beta chain) derives from a study of blood T cells in healthy people across ages. V gave up 0 bases and J gave up 1 base, with 12 bases separating them. The CDR3 covers 17 residues. Germline assignment: CDR1 LGHNA and CDR2 YSLEER. Combining a sample-barcoded 5' primer with a J-beta primer mix, a second PCR ran for roughly 7 to 12 cycles. TCRdb re-derived calls from the 5' RACE reads in MiXCR, one entry per CDR3 protein. The sample holds about 830,000 distinct CDR3 sequences, approximately 59% seen once. Specimen: blood. The receptor comes from a man aged 25 to 40 in good health. The genes are TRBV4-3 and TRBJ2-2; a possible D gene is TRBD1 (5 bases). CDR3 nucleotides: TGCGCCAGCAGCCAAGATTCGGCAGGGTGGAACACCGGGGAGCTGTTTTTT. Translating gives CASSQDSAGWNTGELFF.